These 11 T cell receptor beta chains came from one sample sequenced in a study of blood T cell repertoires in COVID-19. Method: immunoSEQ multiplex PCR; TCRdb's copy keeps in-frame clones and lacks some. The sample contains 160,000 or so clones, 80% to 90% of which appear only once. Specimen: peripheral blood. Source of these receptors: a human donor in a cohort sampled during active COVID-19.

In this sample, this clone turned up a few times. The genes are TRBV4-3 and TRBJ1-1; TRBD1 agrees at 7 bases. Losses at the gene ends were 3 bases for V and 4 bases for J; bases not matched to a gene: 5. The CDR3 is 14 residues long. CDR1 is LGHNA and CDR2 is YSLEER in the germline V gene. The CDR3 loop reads CASSQRGQGTEAFF. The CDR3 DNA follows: TGCGCCAGCAGCCAGAGGGGGCAGGGCACTGAAGCTTTCTTT.

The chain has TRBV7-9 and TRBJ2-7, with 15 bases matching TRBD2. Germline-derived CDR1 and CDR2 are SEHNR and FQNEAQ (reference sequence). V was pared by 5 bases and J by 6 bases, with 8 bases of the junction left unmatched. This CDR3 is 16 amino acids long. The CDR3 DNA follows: TGTGCCAGCAGCCCCAGGACTAGCGGGAGGGCCGGCGAGCAGTACTTC. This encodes CASSPRTSGRAGEQYF.

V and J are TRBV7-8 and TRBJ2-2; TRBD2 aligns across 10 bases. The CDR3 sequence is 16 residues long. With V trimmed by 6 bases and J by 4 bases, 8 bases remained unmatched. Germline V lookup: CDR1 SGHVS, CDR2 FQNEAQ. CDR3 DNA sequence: TGTGCCAGCAGTCGTCTCAGCGGGAGGGGCACCGGGGAGCTGTTTTTT. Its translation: CASSRLSGRGTGELFF.

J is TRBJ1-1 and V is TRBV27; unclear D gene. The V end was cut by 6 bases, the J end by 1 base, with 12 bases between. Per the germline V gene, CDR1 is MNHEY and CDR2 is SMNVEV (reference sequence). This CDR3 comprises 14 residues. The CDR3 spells CASSLTDTNTEAFF. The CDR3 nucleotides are TGTGCCAGCAGCCTCACAGATACGAACACTGAAGCTTTCTTT.

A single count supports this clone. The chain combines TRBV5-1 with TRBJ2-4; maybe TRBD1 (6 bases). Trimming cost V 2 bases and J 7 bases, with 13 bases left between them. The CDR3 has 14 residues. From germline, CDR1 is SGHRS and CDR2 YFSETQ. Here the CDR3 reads CASSFTGSENIQYF. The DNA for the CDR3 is TGCGCCAGCAGCTTTACAGGGTCGGAGAACATTCAGTACTTC.

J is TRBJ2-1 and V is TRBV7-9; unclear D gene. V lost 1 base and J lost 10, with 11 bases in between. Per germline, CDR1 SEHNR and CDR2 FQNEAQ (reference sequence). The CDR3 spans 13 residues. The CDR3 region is CASSLEARDEQFF. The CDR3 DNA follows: TGTGCCAGCAGCTTAGAGGCTAGAGACGAGCAGTTCTTC.

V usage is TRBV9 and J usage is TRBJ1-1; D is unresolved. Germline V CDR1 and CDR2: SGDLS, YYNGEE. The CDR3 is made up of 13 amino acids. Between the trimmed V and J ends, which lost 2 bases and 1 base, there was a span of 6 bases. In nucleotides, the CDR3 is TGTGCCAGCAGCGTGGAGTGGAACACTGAAGCTTTCTTT. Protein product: CASSVEWNTEAFF.

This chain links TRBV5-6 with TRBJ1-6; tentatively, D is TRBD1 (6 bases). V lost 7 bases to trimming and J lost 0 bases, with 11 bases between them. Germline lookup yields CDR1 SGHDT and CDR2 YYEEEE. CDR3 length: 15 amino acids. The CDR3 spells CASYRESSYNSPLHF. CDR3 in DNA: TGTGCCAGCTACAGGGAAAGCTCCTATAATTCACCCCTCCACTTT.

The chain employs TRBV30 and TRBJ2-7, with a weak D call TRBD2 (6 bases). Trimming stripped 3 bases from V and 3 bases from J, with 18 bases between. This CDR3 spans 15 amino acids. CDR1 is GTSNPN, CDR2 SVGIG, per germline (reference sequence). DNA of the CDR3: TGTGCCTGGAGGAAGGGACTCCTCGTCGGCTACGAGCAGTACTTC. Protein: CAWRKGLLVGYEQYF.

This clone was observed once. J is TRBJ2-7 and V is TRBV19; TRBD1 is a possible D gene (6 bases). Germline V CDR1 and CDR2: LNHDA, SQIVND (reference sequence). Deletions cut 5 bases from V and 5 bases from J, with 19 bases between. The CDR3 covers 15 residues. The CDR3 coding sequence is TGTGCCAGTAGTCTTATCCTGGGGGCAGCCCACGAGCAGTACTTC. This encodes CASSLILGAAHEQYF.

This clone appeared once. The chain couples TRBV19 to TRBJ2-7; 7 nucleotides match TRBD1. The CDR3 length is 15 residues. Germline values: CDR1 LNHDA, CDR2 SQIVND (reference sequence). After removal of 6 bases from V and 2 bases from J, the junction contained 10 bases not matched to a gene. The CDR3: CASSLRQGRPYEQYF. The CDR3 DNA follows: TGTGCCAGTAGCTTGAGACAGGGACGACCCTACGAGCAGTACTTC.